One and the same sample provided the 28 T cell receptor beta chains below, sequenced in a study of CD8 T cells in ankylosing spondylitis. One entry per CDR3 protein results from TCRdb running MiXCR on the 5' RACE reads. The data show some 200,000 distinct CDR3 sequences, around 13% seen once. The source material was blood, either unsorted or a sorted T cell fraction (not recorded which). The receptors shown here come from a male donor with ankylosing spondylitis or in good health (not recorded which).

The chain carries TRBV7-9 and TRBJ2-3; D uncertain. Germline loops: CDR1 SEHNR, CDR2 FQNEAQ (reference sequence). The CDR3 sequence is 11 residues long. V was clipped by 4 bases and J by 5 bases, with 4 bases between them. The CDR3 sequence: CASSSKDTQYF. The CDR3 bases are TGTGCCAGCAGCTCAAAAGATACGCAGTATTTT.

The chain recombines TRBV7-9 with TRBJ1-1; TRBD1 agrees at 12 bases. With V trimmed by 3 bases and J by 2 bases, 1 base remained unmatched. CDR3 length: 15 amino acids. CDR1 SEHNR and CDR2 FQNEAQ come from the germline V gene (reference sequence). The CDR3 protein is CASSFGTGGNTEAFF. The DNA for the CDR3 is TGTGCCAGCAGCTTTGGGACAGGGGGCAACACTGAAGCTTTCTTT.

On this clonotype: Compared with germline, one end of the junction differs, possibly owing to a read error. The rearrangement links TRBV3-1 to TRBJ1-2; D uncertain. This CDR3 is 18 amino acids long. Germline CDR1 is LGHDT and CDR2 is YNNKEL (reference sequence). The CDR3 DNA follows: TGTGCCACCAGCCAAGGGCCAGACATGCCGATAAGGAACTATGGCTACACCTTC. Translated, it gives CATSQGPDMPIRNYGYTF.

The chain combines TRBV7-2 with TRBJ1-1; possible D gene TRBD1, 5 bases. The ends were cut back, 3 bases at V and 5 bases at J, with 16 bases in the middle. This CDR3 comprises 15 residues. Germline values: CDR1 SGHTA, CDR2 FQGNSA. The CDR3, as DNA: TGTGCCAGCAGCTTGAACAGGCAAGTTGGGACTGAAGCTTTCTTT. This codes for CASSLNRQVGTEAFF. Using reference TRBV7-2 and TRBJ1-1 for the parts outside the CDR3, the full variable domain is GAGVSQSPSNKVTEKGKDVELRCDPISGHTALYWYRQSLGQGLEFLIYFQGNSAPDKSGLPSDRFSAERTGGSVSTLTIQRTQQEDSAVYLCASSLNRQVGTEAFFGQGTRLTVV.

This chain uses TRBV11-3 with TRBJ1-1; tentative D call: TRBD1 (5 bases). With 2 bases removed from V and 6 bases from J, the gap between germline ends came to 10 bases. The CDR3 has 13 amino acids. CDR1 and CDR2 (germline): SGHNT, YENEEA. The CDR3 is CASSLRDHAEAFF. CDR3 DNA sequence: TGTGCCAGCAGCTTAAGGGACCACGCTGAAGCTTTCTTT. Supplemented by reference TRBV11-3 and TRBJ1-1, the full variable domain reads EAGVVQSPRYKIIEKKQPVAFWCNPISGHNTLYWYLQNLGQGPELLIRYENEEAVDDSQLPKDRFSAERLKGVDSTLKIQPAELGDSAVYLCASSLRDHAEAFFGQGTRLTVV.

This clonotype was recorded a few times. This sequence joins TRBV4-1 and TRBJ1-3; 12 bases match TRBD1. Unmatched junction bases numbered 7, after V lost 4 bases and J lost 0 bases. This CDR3 has 18 residues. CDR1 is MGHRA and CDR2 is YSYEKL in the germline V gene. The CDR3 DNA follows: TGCGCCAGCAGCCGGGAGGGACAGGGGGCCCACTCTGGAAACACCATATATTTT. It codes for CASSREGQGAHSGNTIYF.

This clonotype occurred many times. The gene calls are TRBV4-1 and TRBJ2-7; 7 bases agree with TRBD1. This CDR3 comprises 19 residues. V was clipped by 0 bases and J by 0 bases; unmatched bases: 14. CDR1 and CDR2 from the germline V gene are MGHRA and YSYEKL. The CDR3, as DNA: TGCGCCAGCAGCCAAGATATAAGGGTTCGACAGGGCCTCTCCTACGAGCAGTACTTC. Protein product: CASSQDIRVRQGLSYEQYF.

The chain uses TRBV29-1 and TRBJ1-2; tentative D call: TRBD1 (5 bases). This CDR3 has 12 amino acids. The ends were cut back, 4 bases at V and 4 bases at J, with 10 bases in the middle. The germline V gene encodes CDR1 SQVTM and CDR2 ANQGSEA. CDR3 nucleotide sequence: TGCAGCGTTGCCAGGGAGGGCTATGGCTACACCTTC. Translating it yields CSVAREGYGYTF.

In this sample, this clonotype turned up a few times. V and J are TRBV6-5 and TRBJ1-1, with 9 bases fitting TRBD1. The V gene end was trimmed by 2 bases and the J gene end by 4 bases; junction bases not matched to a gene: 5. Germline loops: CDR1 MNHEY, CDR2 SVGAGI. The CDR3 extends over 15 amino acids. The CDR3, as DNA: TGTGCCAGCAGTTACGACCGGGGACAGGGCACTGAAGCTTTCTTT. Protein sequence: CASSYDRGQGTEAFF.

This clonotype was seen more than once but under ten times. This chain links TRBV12-3 or TRBV12-4 with TRBJ2-7, with D maybe TRBD2 (6 bases). Trimming took off 3 bases at V and 5 bases at J, with 11 bases between the two ends. The CDR3 spans 13 residues. DNA for the CDR3: TGTGCCAGCAGTTTTGGGGGGTCCAACGAGCAGTACTTC. Residues: CASSFGGSNEQYF.

The chain is built from TRBV12-3 or TRBV12-4 and TRBJ2-2, with 8 positions matching TRBD1. Unmatched junction bases numbered 5, after V lost 6 bases and J lost 2 bases. The CDR3 extends over 15 amino acids. Written as DNA, the CDR3 is TGTGCCAGCAGCCTGACAGGGGCAAACACCGGGGAGCTGTTTTTT. It encodes CASSLTGANTGELFF.

The chain links TRBV6-1 to TRBJ2-3, with TRBD2 matching over 10 bases. The CDR3 contains 15 residues. The ends lost 2 bases at V and 5 bases at J; junction bases unmatched: 4. The V gene's germline CDR1 is MNHNS and CDR2 SASEGT. The CDR3 here is CASSELAGDKDTQYF. The CDR3 DNA reads TGTGCCAGCAGTGAACTAGCGGGGGACAAAGATACGCAGTATTTT.

This clonotype came up a few times. This chain connects TRBV6-2 or TRBV6-3 to TRBJ2-7, with 10 bases lining up with TRBD1. The junction had 10 bases not matched to a gene; V was cut back by 7 bases and J by 1 base. From germline, CDR1 is MNHEY and CDR2 SVGEGT. The CDR3 runs 16 residues. CDR3 nucleotides: TGTGCCAGCACCTATGCCTGGACAGGGGGTTCCTACGAGCAGTACTTC. It is translated as CASTYAWTGGSYEQYF.

This sequence joins TRBV5-1 and TRBJ1-3; D is undetermined. Germline loops: CDR1 SGHRS, CDR2 YFSETQ. The ends were cut back, 1 base at V and 0 bases at J, with 5 bases in the middle. CDR3 length: 14 amino acids. The CDR3 loop reads CASSLSGSGNTIYF. DNA for the CDR3: TGCGCCAGCAGCTTGTCAGGCTCTGGAAACACCATATATTTT. Supplemented by reference TRBV5-1 and TRBJ1-3, the full variable domain reads KAGVTQTPRYLIKTRGQQVTLSCSPISGHRSVSWYQQTPGQGLQFLFEYFSETQRNKGNFPGRFSGRQFSNSRSEMNVSTLELGDSALYLCASSLSGSGNTIYFGEGSWLTVV.

This chain joins TRBV2 and TRBJ1-6; D is perhaps TRBD1 (6 bases). CDR3 length equals 15 residues. V dropped 8 bases and J dropped 4 bases, with 15 bases sitting between them. CDR1 and CDR2 (germline): SNHLY, FYNNEI. CDR3: CASQTSRGYNSPLHF. CDR3 nucleotide sequence: TGTGCCAGCCAAACGTCCAGGGGTTATAATTCACCCCTCCACTTT.

In this sample, this clonotype turned up a few times. This chain uses TRBV14 with TRBJ2-1, with no clear D. CDR1 is SGHDN and CDR2 is FVKESK in the germline V gene. Trimming removed 3 bases at V and 9 bases at J, with 12 bases between. There are 13 residues in the CDR3. This CDR3 is CASSHPIQPEQFF. CDR3 in DNA: TGTGCCAGCAGCCACCCGATCCAACCTGAGCAGTTCTTC.

This chain uses TRBV3-1 with TRBJ2-7; either TRBD1 or TRBD2 may fit D (5 bases each). The CDR3 is 15 amino acids. V was pared by 0 bases and J by 9 bases, with 18 bases between. CDR1 and CDR2 (germline): LGHDT, YNNKEL (reference sequence). CDR3 region: CASSQDRQGPSTQYF. As DNA, the CDR3 is TGTGCCAGCAGCCAAGATAGGCAGGGACCCTCAACGCAGTACTTC.

The rearrangement uses TRBV2 and TRBJ2-7, with a weak D call TRBD2 (6 bases). The CDR3 has 15 residues. The germline CDR1 and CDR2 sequences are SNHLY and FYNNEI. V was clipped by 3 bases and J by 2 bases, with 14 bases between them. CDR3 coding DNA: TGTGCCAGCAGTGAGATGAGCGGGCTAGCCTACGAGCAGTACTTC. It codes for CASSEMSGLAYEQYF. Drawing the rest from reference TRBV2 and TRBJ2-7, the complete variable domain is EPEVTQTPSHQVTQMGQEVILRCVPISNHLYFYWYRQILGQKVEFLVSFYNNEISEKSEIFDDQFSVERPDGSNFTLKIRSTKLEDSAMYFCASSEMSGLAYEQYFGPGTRLTVT.

The V call is TRBV27, the J call TRBJ1-1, with a weak D call TRBD1 (6 bases). This CDR3 contains 13 residues. Deletions cut 3 bases from V and 6 bases from J, with 11 bases between. From germline, CDR1 is MNHEY and CDR2 SMNVEV (reference sequence). CDR3 coding DNA: TGTGCCAGCAGTTTGAATGGGGGCGCTGAAGCTTTCTTT. It translates to CASSLNGGAEAFF.

The chain uses TRBV20-1 and TRBJ2-1; weak D call: TRBD2 (6 bases). V gave up 5 bases and J gave up 6 bases, with 20 bases separating them. The CDR3 contains 15 residues. Germline values: CDR1 DFQATT, CDR2 SNEGSKA (reference sequence). The chain's CDR3 is CSARGWVGGFNEQFF. In nucleotides, the CDR3 is TGCAGTGCTCGGGGGTGGGTGGGCGGTTTCAATGAGCAGTTCTTC.

This clonotype was seen a handful of times. The rearrangement links TRBV21-1 to TRBJ1-2. TRBV21-1 constitutes a pseudogene. The CDR3 length is 11 residues. The DNA for the CDR3 is TGTGCCAGCCGGGTGGCCTATGGCTACACCTTC. It is translated as CASRVAYGYTF.

The chain carries TRBV27 and TRBJ2-7; 9 bases are a match to TRBD1. Germline lookup yields CDR1 MNHEY and CDR2 SMNVEV (reference sequence). The CDR3 spans 15 residues. The ends lost 6 bases at V and 0 bases at J; junction bases unmatched: 6. CDR3 sequence reads: CASSPRQGVSYEQYF. As DNA, the CDR3 is TGTGCCAGCAGCCCACGACAGGGGGTCTCCTACGAGCAGTACTTC.

This clonotype was seen a handful of times. This sequence joins TRBV27 and TRBJ2-1; 10 bases are shared with TRBD2. The germline V gene has CDR1 MNHEY and CDR2 SMNVEV (reference sequence). V lost 5 bases, J lost 7 bases, and 5 bases stayed unmatched. This CDR3 is 14 amino acids long. CDR3 sequence reads: CASSLAGDLNEQFF. In DNA, the CDR3 is TGTGCCAGCAGTCTAGCGGGAGATCTGAATGAGCAGTTCTTC.

This clonotype was detected many times. This sequence joins TRBV11-3 and TRBJ2-7; 7 nucleotides match TRBD1. CDR3 length: 13 amino acids. Germline V gives CDR1 SGHNT, CDR2 YENEEA. Losses at the gene ends were 3 bases for V and 3 bases for J; bases not matched to a gene: 2. The DNA of the CDR3 is TGTGCCAGCAGCTTCGGGACAGACTACGAGCAGTACTTC. Encoded protein: CASSFGTDYEQYF. The full variable domain, its missing parts supplied by reference TRBV11-3 and TRBJ2-7, is EAGVVQSPRYKIIEKKQPVAFWCNPISGHNTLYWYLQNLGQGPELLIRYENEEAVDDSQLPKDRFSAERLKGVDSTLKIQPAELGDSAVYLCASSFGTDYEQYFGPGTRLTVT.

There are a few counts of this clonotype. The chain joins TRBV4-1 to TRBJ1-5, with TRBD1 matching 9 bases. Trimming cost V 0 bases and J 7 bases; bases outside gene matches: 4. Germline V lookup: CDR1 MGHRA, CDR2 YSYEKL. The CDR3 runs to 15 residues. The CDR3 coding sequence is TGCGCCAGCAGCCAAGATGGGACAGGGCGACAGCCCCAGCATTTT. Amino acids: CASSQDGTGRQPQHF.

This clonotype showed up just a few times. The chain couples TRBV5-5 to TRBJ2-7; D unresolved. Deletions cut 4 bases from V and 1 base from J, with 12 bases between. Germline CDR1 and CDR2: SGHKS and YYEKEE (reference sequence). The CDR3 has 14 amino acids. The CDR3 is CASSPRTYSYEQYF. The CDR3 bases are TGTGCCAGCAGCCCCAGGACCTATTCCTACGAGCAGTACTTC.

This clonotype was seen only a few times. The V gene is TRBV7-7, the J gene TRBJ2-1, with TRBD2 matching over 12 bases. There are 17 residues in the CDR3. Germline V gives CDR1 SSHAT, CDR2 FNYEAQ (reference sequence). J gave up 5 bases and V 5 bases, and 10 bases lay outside the gene matches. CDR3 amino acids: CASSPRTSGDGDNEQFF. For the CDR3, the DNA is TGTGCCAGCAGCCCCAGGACTAGCGGGGACGGTGACAATGAGCAGTTCTTC.

This clonotype was recorded a few times. The gene calls are TRBV30 and TRBJ2-3; TRBD2 matches at 7 bases. CDR3 length equals 15 residues. Unmatched junction bases numbered 4, after V lost 0 bases and J lost 1 base. Germline CDR1 is GTSNPN and CDR2 is SVGIG (reference sequence). The CDR3 is CAWSVGGSGTDTQYF. The DNA of the CDR3 is TGTGCCTGGAGTGTCGGGGGGTCGGGCACAGATACGCAGTATTTT.